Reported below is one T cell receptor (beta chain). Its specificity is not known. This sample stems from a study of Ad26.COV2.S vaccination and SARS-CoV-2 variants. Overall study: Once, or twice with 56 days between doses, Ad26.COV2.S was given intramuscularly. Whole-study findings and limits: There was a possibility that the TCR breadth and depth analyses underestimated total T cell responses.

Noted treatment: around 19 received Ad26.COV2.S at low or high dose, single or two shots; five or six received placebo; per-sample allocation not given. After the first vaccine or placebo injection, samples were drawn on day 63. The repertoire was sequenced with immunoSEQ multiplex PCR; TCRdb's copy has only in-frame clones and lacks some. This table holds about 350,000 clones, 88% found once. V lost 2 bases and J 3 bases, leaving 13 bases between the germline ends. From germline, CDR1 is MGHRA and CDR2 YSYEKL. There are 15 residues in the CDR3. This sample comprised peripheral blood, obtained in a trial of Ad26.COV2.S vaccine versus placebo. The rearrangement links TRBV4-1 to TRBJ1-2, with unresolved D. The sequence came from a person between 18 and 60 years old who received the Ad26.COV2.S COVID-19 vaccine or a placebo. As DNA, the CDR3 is TGCGCCAGCAGCCAATATTCGGACGGGGACTATGGCTACACCTTC. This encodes CASSQYSDGDYGYTF.